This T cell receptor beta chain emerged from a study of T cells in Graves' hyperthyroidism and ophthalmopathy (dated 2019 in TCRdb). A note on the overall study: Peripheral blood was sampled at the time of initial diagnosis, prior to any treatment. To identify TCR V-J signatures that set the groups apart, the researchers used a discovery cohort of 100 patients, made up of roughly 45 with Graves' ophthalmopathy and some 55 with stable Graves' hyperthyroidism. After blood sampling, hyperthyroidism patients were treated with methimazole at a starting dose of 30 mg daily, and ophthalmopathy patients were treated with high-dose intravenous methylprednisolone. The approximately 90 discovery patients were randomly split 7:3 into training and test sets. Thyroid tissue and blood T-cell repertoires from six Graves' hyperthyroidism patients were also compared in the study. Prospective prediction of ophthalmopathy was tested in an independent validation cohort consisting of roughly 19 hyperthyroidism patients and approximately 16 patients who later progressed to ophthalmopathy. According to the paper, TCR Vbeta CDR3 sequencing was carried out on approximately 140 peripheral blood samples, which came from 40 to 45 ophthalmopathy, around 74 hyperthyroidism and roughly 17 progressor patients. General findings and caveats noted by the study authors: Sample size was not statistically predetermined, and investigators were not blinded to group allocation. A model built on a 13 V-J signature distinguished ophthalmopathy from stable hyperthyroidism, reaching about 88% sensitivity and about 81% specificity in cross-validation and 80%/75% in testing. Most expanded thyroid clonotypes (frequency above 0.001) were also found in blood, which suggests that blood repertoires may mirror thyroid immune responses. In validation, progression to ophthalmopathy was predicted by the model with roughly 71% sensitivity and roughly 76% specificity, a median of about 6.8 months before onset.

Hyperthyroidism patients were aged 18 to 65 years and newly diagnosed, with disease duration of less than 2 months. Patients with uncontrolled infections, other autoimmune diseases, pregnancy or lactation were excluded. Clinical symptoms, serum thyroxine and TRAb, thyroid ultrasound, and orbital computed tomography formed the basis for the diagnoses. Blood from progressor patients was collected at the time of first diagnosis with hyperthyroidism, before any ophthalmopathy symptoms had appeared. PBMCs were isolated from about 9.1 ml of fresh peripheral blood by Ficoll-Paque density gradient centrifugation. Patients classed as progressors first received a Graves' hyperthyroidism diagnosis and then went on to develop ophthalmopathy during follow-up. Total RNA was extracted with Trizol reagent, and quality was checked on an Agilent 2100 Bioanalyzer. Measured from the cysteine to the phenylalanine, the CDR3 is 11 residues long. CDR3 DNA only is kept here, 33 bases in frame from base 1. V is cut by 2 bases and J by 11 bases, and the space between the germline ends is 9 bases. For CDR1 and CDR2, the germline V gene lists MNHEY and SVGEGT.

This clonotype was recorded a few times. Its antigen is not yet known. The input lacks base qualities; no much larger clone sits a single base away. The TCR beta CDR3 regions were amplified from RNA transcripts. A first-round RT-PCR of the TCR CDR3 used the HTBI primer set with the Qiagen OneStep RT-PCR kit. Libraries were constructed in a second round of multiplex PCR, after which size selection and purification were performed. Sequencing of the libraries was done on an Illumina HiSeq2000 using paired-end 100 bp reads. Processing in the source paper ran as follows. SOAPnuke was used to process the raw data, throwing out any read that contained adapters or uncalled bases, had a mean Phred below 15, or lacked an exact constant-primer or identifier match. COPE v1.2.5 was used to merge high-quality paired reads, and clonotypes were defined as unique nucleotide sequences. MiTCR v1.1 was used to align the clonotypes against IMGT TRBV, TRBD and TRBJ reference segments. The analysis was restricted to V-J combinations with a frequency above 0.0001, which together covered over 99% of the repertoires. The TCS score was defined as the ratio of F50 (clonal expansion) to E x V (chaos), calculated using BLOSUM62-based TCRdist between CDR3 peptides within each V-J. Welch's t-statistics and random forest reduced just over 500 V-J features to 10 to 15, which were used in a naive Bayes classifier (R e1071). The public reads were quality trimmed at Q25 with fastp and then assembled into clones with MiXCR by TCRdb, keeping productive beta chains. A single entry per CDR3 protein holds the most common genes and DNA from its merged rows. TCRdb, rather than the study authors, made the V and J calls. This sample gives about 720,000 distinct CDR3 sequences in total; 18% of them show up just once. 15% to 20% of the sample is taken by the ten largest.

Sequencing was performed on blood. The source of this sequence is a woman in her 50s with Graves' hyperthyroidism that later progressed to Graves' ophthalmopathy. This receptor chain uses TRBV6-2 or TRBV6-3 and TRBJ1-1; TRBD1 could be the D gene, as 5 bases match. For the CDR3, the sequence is CASSYGGSAFF. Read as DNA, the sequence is TGTGCCAGCAGTTACGGGGGTAGCGCTTTCTTT.